This entry lists 11 T cell receptor beta chains sequenced from one sample in a study of read filtering for tumor transcriptome and immune sequencing. Molecular barcoded adaptors covering alpha/delta and beta/gamma chains were used on 400 to 450 ng RNA. TCRdb reprocessed the reads with MiXCR, giving one entry per CDR3 protein. The table has roughly 59,000 distinct CDR3 sequences, around 19% seen once. Sequencing was performed on a population of CD138-negative cells sorted from bone marrow. The receptors come from a donor at least 40 years old with multiple myeloma.

In its sample, this clonotype was seen many times. The chain combines TRBV14 with TRBJ2-1; 7 bases match TRBD1. This CDR3 has 17 amino acids. Unmatched junction bases numbered 13, after V lost 2 bases and J lost 6 bases. Germline V gene data show CDR1 as SGHDN and CDR2 as FVKESK. The CDR3 coding sequence is TGTGCCAGCAGCCAACTAAAAGGGGGAAGGGGGCTCAATGAGCAGTTCTTC. Its protein is CASSQLKGGRGLNEQFF.

This clonotype appeared many times. The rearrangement joins TRBV12-3 or TRBV12-4 to TRBJ2-3, with 9 nucleotides matching TRBD2. J lost 4 bases, V lost 4 bases, and 9 bases had no gene match. The CDR3 consists of 16 residues. The CDR3 is CASSSLSGRGADTQYF. The CDR3 coding sequence is TGTGCCAGCAGTTCCCTTAGCGGGAGAGGCGCAGATACGCAGTATTTT.

As to this clonotype: Since a much larger clone is just one base distant, this may be a read error. This chain joins TRBV6-2 or TRBV6-3 and TRBJ2-3; D gene ambiguous. Germline values: CDR1 MNHEY, CDR2 SVGEGT. This CDR3 contains 12 residues. V was shortened by 8 bases and J by 4 bases, with 10 bases between the two germline ends. The CDR3 coding sequence is TGTGCCAGCGGCCAGGCGGCAGATACGCAGTATTTT. Residues: CASGQAADTQYF.

This clonotype was observed at least ten times. The chain employs TRBV5-1 and TRBJ1-1; D unresolved. Deletions cut 4 bases from V and 1 base from J, with 11 bases between. CDR3 length: 14 amino acids. CDR1 is SGHRS, CDR2 YFSETQ, per germline. The CDR3 nucleotides are TGCGCCAGCAGCGACCCGACGGGGAACACTGAAGCTTTCTTT. Translation gives CASSDPTGNTEAFF.

This clonotype came up many times. V usage is TRBV5-1 and J usage is TRBJ2-4, with 7 bases that match TRBD1. Germline CDR1 SGHRS, CDR2 YFSETQ. This CDR3 has 14 amino acids. V gave up 4 bases and J gave up 9 bases; unmatched junction bases: 10. The CDR3 spells CASSPNRGRSIQYF. CDR3 DNA sequence: TGCGCCAGCAGCCCAAACAGGGGTCGAAGCATTCAGTACTTC.

In regard to this clonotype: A much larger clonotype is one base distant, so this may be a read error. The chain combines TRBV5-1 with TRBJ2-3, with 7 bases that match TRBD1. This CDR3 is built from 15 residues. Germline assignment: CDR1 SGHRS and CDR2 YFSETQ. The CDR3 DNA follows: TGCGCCAGCTGCTTGTTGGGACAGCGCACAGATACGCAGTATTTT. This translates into CASCLLGQRTDTQYF.

As concerns this clonotype: It differs at one base from a far larger clone, so likely a read error. The genes are TRBV11-1 and TRBJ2-3, with 10 bases identical to TRBD2. This CDR3 region has 16 residues. CDR1 SGHAT and CDR2 FQDESV come from the germline V gene (reference sequence). CDR3 coding DNA: TGTGCCAGCAGCACGAGGACTAGCGGCCTCACAGGTACGCAGTATTTT. Protein product: CASSTRTSGLTGTQYF.

This clonotype was counted at least ten times. The V and J genes are TRBV28 and TRBJ1-1; weak D call: TRBD1 (6 bases). Between the trimmed V and J ends, which lost 5 bases and 0 bases, there was a span of 13 bases. Germline CDR1 and CDR2: MDHEN and SYDVKM. The CDR3 has 15 residues. The CDR3 DNA reads TGTGCCAGCAGTCCCCCGACAGGTTTGAACACTGAAGCTTTCTTT. Protein product: CASSPPTGLNTEAFF.

Ten or more counts support this clonotype. The gene calls are TRBV20-1 and TRBJ2-1, with 10 bases fitting TRBD2. Germline V gives CDR1 DFQATT, CDR2 SNEGSKA (reference sequence). CDR3 length equals 13 residues. Trimming cost V 6 bases and J 4 bases; bases outside gene matches: 3. CDR3 loop: CSAEAGGYNEQFF. CDR3 sequence (DNA): TGCAGTGCCGAAGCGGGGGGGTACAATGAGCAGTTCTTC.

This clonotype was recorded a few times. This chain links TRBV5-1 with TRBJ1-2; TRBD1 aligns across 7 bases. J was trimmed by 1 base and V by 2 bases; bases with no gene match: 2. This CDR3 contains 14 residues. Looked up from germline, CDR1 is SGHRS and CDR2 is YFSETQ. The DNA for the CDR3 is TGCGCCAGCAGCTTCCGGGACAGTAACTATGGCTACACCTTC. Protein product: CASSFRDSNYGYTF.

Ten or more counts support this clonotype. The V gene is TRBV7-3, the J gene TRBJ2-3; 13 bases are a match to TRBD2. Per germline, CDR1 SGHTA and CDR2 FQGTGA. This CDR3 is 16 amino acids long. V was pared by 4 bases and J by 6 bases, with 7 bases of the junction left unmatched. CDR3 protein: CASSSRLAGGPDTQYF. The CDR3 bases are TGTGCCAGCAGCTCCCGACTAGCGGGAGGTCCCGATACGCAGTATTTT.